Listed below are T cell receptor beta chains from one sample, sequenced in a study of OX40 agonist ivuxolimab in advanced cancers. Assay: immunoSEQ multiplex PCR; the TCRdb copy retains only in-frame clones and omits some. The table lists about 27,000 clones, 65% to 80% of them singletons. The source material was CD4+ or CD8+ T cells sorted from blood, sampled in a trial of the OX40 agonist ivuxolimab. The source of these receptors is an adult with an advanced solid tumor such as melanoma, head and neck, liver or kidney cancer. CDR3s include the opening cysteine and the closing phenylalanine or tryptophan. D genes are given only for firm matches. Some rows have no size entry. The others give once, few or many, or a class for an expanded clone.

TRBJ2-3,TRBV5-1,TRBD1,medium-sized,TGCGCCAGCAGCTTAGGGACAGGGGGCTACACAGATACGCAGTATTTT,CASSLGTGGYTDTQYF
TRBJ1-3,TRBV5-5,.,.,TGTGCCAGCAGCTTGATCCGAGACAGCCTCGGATATGGAAACACCATATATTTT,CASSLIRDSLGYGNTIYF
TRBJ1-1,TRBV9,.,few,TGTGCCAGCAGCGTAGATATAGGGACTGAAGCTTTCTTT,CASSVDIGTEAFF
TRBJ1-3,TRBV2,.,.,TGTGCCAGCACTCGGTCACAGGGTAGTGGAAACACCATATATTTT,CASTRSQGSGNTIYF
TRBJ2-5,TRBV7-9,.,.,TGTGCCAGCAGCTTAGCGTATCGGCAGGGACAAGAGACCCAGTACTTC,CASSLAYRQGQETQYF
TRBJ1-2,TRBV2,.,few,TGTGCCAGGGGCAGAGCGGGTGCTTCTGATGGCTACACCTTC,CARGRAGASDGYTF
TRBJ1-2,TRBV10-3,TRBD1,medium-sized,TGTGCCATCAGTGAGGAACAGGGGTACTATGGCTACACCTTC,CAISEEQGYYGYTF
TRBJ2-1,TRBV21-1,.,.,TGTGCCAGCAGCACCCGGACAGGGGGGGACGTAAGCTACAATGAGCAGTTCTTC,CASSTRTGGDVSYNEQFF
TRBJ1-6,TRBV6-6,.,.,TGTGCCAGCAGTTATCGAGGGGATAATTCACCCCTCCACTTT,CASSYRGDNSPLHF
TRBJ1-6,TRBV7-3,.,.,TGTGCCAGCAGCTTAGCGGGGATCAATTCACCCCTCCACTTT,CASSLAGINSPLHF
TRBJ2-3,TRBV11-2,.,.,TGTGCCAGCAGCCCTGGTCCCCCCCGCACAGATACGCAGTATTTT,CASSPGPPRTDTQYF
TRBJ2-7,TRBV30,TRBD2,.,TGTGCCTGGAGTTCACACTCAGGACTAGCGGGGGGACACGAGCAGTACTTC,CAWSSHSGLAGGHEQYF
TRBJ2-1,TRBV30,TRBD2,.,TGTGCATGCGGACTAGCGGGGGCATCCTACAATGAGCAGTTCTTC,CACGLAGASYNEQFF
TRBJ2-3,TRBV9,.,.,TGTGCCAGCAGGGGTCCCCCCCAGGATACGCAGTATTTT,CASRGPPQDTQYF
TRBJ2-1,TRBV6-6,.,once,TGTGCCAGCAGGGACTCCCCCGTTGAGCAGTTCTTC,CASRDSPVEQFF
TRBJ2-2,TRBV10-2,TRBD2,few,TGCGCCAGCCTACTAGCGGGAACGACCGGGGAGCTGTTTTTT,CASLLAGTTGELFF
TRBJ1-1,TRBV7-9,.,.,TGTGCCAGCAGCCCTAATCCGACTAGCGCTGAAGCTTTCTTT,CASSPNPTSAEAFF
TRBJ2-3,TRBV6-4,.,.,TGTGCCAGCAGTGACTCGTCCATGTTAGATACGCAGTATTTT,CASSDSSMLDTQYF
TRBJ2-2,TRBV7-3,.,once,TGTGCCAGCAGCCGGAACACCGGGGAGCTGTTTTTT,CASSRNTGELFF
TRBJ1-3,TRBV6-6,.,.,TGTGCCAGCAGTTCCACCCTTTCGACTGGAAACACCATATATTTT,CASSSTLSTGNTIYF